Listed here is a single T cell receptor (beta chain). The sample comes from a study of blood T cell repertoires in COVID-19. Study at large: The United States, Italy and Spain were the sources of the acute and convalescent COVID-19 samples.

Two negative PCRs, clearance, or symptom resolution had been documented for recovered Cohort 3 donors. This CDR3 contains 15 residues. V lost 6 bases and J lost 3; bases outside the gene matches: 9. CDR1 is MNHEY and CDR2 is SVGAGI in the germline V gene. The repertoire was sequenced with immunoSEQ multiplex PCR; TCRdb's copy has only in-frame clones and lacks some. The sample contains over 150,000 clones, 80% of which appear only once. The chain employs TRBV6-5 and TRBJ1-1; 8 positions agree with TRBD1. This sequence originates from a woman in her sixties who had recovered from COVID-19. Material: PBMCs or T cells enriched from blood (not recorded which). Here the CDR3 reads CASSRDRGYDTEAFF. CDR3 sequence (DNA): TGTGCCAGCAGCCGAGACAGGGGATATGACACTGAAGCTTTCTTT.